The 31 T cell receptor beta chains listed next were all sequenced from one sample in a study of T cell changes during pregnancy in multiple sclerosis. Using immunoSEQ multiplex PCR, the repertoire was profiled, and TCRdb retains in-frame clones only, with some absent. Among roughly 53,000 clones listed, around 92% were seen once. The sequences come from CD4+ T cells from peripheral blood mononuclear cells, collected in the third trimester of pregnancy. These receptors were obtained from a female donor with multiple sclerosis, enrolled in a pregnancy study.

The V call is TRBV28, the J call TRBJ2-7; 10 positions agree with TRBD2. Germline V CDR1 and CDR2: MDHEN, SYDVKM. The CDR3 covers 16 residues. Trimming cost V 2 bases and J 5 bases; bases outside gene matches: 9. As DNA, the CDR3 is TGTGCCAGCAGTTTAAGCCGGCTAGCGGGAGTAAACGAGCAGTACTTC. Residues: CASSLSRLAGVNEQYF.

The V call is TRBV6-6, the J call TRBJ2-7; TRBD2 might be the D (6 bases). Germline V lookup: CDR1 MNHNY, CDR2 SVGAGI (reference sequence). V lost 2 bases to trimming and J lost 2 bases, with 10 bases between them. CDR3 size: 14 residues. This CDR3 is CASSYGTGAYEQYF. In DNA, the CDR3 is TGTGCCAGCAGTTACGGGACGGGAGCCTACGAGCAGTACTTC.

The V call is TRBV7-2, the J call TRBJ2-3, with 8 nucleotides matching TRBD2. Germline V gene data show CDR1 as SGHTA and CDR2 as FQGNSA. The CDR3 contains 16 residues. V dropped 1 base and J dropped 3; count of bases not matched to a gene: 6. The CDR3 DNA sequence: TGTGCCAGCAGCTTAGAACTAGCGGTCCGTACAGATACGCAGTATTTT. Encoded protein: CASSLELAVRTDTQYF.

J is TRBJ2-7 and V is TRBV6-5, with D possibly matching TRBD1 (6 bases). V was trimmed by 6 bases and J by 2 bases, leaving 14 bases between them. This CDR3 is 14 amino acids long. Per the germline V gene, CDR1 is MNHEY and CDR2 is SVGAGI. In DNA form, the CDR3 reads TGTGCCAGCAGACTAACAGGGATCGCCTACGAGCAGTACTTC. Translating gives CASRLTGIAYEQYF.

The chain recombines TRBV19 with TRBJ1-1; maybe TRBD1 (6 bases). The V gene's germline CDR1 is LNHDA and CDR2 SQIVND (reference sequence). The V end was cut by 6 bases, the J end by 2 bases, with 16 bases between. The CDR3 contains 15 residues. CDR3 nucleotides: TGTGCCAGTAGGCTGGGGGCGAGCCAAAACACTGAAGCTTTCTTT. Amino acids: CASRLGASQNTEAFF.

CDR3 loop: CASSPSRSSYNEQFF. DNA for the CDR3: TGTGCCAGCTCACCAAGCCGAAGCTCCTACAATGAGCAGTTCTTC. V usage is TRBV18 and J usage is TRBJ2-1; the D is unclear. The ends were cut back, 2 bases at V and 0 bases at J, with 8 bases in the middle. This CDR3 is built from 15 residues. Germline CDR1 KGHSH, CDR2 LQKENI.

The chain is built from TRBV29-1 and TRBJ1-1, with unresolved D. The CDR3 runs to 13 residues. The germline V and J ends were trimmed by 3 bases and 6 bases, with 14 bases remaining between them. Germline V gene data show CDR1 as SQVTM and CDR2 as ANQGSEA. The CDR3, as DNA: TGCAGCGTTGAGTTATCAGTTGCCGCTGAAGCTTTCTTT. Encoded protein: CSVELSVAAEAFF. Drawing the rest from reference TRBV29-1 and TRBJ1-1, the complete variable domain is SAVISQKPSRDICQRGTSLTIQCQVDSQVTMMFWYRQQPGQSLTLIATANQGSEATYESGFVIDKFPISRPNLTFSTLTVSNMSPEDSSIYLCSVELSVAAEAFFGQGTRLTVV.

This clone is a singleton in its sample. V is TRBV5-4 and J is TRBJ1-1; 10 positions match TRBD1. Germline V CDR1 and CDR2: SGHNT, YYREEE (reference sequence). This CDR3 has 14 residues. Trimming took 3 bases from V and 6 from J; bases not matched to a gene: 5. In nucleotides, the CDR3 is TGTGCCAGCAGCTCGGGACAGGGGAGAGCTGAAGCTTTCTTT. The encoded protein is CASSSGQGRAEAFF.

The CDR3 nucleotides read TGTGCCAGCAGTTTATCAGGGTACGAGCAGTACTTC. It yields the protein CASSLSGYEQYF. This chain joins TRBV28 and TRBJ2-7; possibly TRBD1 for D (5 bases). The V and J ends lost 1 base and 4 bases respectively, with 5 bases between them. In germline, CDR1 is MDHEN, CDR2 SYDVKM. The CDR3 loop spans 12 amino acids.

CDR3 sequence: CASSGLAGGGETQYF. CDR3 coding DNA: TGTGCCAGTAGCGGACTAGCGGGAGGAGGGGAGACCCAGTACTTC. V gene TRBV19 combines with J gene TRBJ2-5; TRBD2 aligns across 14 bases. Germline V gene sequence: CDR1 LNHDA, CDR2 SQIVND (reference sequence). Losses at the gene ends were 6 bases for V and 5 bases for J; bases not matched to a gene: 5. The CDR3 is made up of 15 amino acids.

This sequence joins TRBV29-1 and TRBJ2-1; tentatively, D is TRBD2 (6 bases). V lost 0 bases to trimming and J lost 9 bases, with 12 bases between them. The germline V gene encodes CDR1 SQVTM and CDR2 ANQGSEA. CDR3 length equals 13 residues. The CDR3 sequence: CSVEDQRAIEQFF. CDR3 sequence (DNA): TGCAGCGTTGAAGATCAGCGGGCTATTGAGCAGTTCTTC.

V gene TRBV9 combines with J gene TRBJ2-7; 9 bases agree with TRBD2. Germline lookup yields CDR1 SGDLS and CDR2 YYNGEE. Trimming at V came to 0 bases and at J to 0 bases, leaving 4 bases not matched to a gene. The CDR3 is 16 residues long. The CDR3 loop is CASSVGGGRASYEQYF. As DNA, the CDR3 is TGTGCCAGCAGCGTAGGGGGCGGGAGGGCCTCCTACGAGCAGTACTTC.

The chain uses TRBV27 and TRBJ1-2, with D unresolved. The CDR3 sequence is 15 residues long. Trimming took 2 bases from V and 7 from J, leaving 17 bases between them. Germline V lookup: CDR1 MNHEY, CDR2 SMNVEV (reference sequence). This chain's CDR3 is CASSLLKEDFGGYTF. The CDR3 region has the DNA TGTGCCAGCAGTTTACTGAAAGAGGATTTTGGTGGCTACACCTTC.

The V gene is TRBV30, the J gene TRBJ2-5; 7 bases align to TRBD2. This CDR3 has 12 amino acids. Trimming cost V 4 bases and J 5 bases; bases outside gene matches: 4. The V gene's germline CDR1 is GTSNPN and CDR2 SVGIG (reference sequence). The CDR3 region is CAWTLGGETQYF. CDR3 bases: TGTGCCTGGACCTTGGGGGGGGAGACCCAGTACTTC.

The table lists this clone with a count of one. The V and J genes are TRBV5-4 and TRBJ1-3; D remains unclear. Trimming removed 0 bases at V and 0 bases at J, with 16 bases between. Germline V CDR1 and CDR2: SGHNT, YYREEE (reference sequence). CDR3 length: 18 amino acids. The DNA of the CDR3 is TGTGCCAGCAGCTTGGGTGGGAGTCAAACGTACTCTGGAAACACCATATATTTT. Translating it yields CASSLGGSQTYSGNTIYF. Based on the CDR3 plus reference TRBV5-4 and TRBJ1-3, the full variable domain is ETGVTQSPTHLIKTRGQQVTLRCSSQSGHNTVSWYQQALGQGPQFIFQYYREEENGRGNFPPRFSGLQFPNYSSELNVNALELDDSALYLCASSLGGSQTYSGNTIYFGEGSWLTVV.

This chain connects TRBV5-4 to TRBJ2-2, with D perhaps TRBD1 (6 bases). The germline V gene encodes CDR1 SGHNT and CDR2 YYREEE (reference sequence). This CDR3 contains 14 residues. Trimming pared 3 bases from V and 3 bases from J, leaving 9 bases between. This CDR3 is CASSWTVDTGELFF. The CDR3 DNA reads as TGTGCCAGCAGCTGGACAGTGGACACCGGGGAGCTGTTTTTT. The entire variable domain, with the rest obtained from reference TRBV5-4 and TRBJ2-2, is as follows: ETGVTQSPTHLIKTRGQQVTLRCSSQSGHNTVSWYQQALGQGPQFIFQYYREEENGRGNFPPRFSGLQFPNYSSELNVNALELDDSALYLCASSWTVDTGELFFGEGSRLTVL.

The CDR3, as DNA: TGTGCCAGCAGGGAGTCTGGGGCCAACGTCCTGACTTTC. It is translated as CASRESGANVLTF. The rearrangement uses TRBV25-1 and TRBJ2-6; no reliable D call. This CDR3 has 13 residues. V shed 6 bases and J shed 1 base, with 4 bases lying between them. CDR1 is MGHDK and CDR2 is SYGVNS in the germline V gene.

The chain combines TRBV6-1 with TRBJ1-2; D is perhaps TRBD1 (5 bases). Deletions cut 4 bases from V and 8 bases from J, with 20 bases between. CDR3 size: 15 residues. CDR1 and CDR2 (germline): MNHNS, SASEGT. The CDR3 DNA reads TGTGCCAGCAGTGCGAACCGGGGACTGAGGGGCGGCTACACCTTC. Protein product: CASSANRGLRGGYTF.

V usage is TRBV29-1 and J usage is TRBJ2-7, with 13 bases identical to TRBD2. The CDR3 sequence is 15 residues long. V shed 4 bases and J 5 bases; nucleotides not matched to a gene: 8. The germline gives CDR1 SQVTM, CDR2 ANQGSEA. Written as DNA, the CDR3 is TGCAGCGTTGGGGTGACTAGCGGGAGGAGCCACGAGCAGTACTTC. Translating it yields CSVGVTSGRSHEQYF.

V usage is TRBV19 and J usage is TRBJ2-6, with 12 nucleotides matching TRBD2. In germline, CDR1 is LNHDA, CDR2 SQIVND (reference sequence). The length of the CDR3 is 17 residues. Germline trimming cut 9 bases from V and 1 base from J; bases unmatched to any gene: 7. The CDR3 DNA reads TGTGCCAGCTCCCTAGCGGGAGGGCAGTCTGGGGCCAACGTCCTGACTTTC. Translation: CASSLAGGQSGANVLTF.

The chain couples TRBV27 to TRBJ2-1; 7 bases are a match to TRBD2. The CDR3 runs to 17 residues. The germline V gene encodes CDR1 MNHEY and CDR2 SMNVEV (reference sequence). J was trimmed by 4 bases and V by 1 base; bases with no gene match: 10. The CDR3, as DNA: TGTGCCAGCAGTTTATTCCTAGCGGACTATGAGTACAATGAGCAGTTCTTC. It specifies CASSLFLADYEYNEQFF.

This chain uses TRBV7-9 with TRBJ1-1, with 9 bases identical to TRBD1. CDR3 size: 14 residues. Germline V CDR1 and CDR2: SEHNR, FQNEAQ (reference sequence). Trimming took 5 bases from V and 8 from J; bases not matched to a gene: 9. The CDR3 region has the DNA TGTGCCAGCAGCCCCTGGACAGGGGTTGGAGAAGCTTTCTTT. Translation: CASSPWTGVGEAFF.

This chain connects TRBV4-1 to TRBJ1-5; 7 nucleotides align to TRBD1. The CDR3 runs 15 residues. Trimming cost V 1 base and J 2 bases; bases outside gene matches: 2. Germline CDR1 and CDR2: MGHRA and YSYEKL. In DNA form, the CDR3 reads TGCGCCAGCAGCCAAGCCGGACAGGGCAATCAGCCCCAGCATTTT. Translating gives CASSQAGQGNQPQHF.

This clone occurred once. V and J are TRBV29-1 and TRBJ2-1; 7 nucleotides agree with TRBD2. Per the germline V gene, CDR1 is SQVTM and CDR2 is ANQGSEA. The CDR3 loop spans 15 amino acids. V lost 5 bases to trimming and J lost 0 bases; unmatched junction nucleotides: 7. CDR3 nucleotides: TGCAGCGTTCTTGAGTCGGGGGGCTCCTACAATGAGCAGTTCTTC. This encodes CSVLESGGSYNEQFF.

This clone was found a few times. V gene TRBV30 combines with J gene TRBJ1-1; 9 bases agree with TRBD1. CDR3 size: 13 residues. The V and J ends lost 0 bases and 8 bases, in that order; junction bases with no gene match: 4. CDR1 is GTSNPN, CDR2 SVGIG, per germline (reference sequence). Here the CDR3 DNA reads TGTGCCTGGAGTGTAGACAGGGGGAAGGAAGCTTTCTTT. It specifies CAWSVDRGKEAFF.

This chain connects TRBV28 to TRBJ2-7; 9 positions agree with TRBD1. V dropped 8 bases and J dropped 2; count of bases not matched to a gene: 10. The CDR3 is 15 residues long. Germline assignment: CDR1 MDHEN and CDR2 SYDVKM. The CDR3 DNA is TGTGCCAGCGAGTTGGGACAGGGCGCGACCTACGAGCAGTACTTC. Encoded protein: CASELGQGATYEQYF.

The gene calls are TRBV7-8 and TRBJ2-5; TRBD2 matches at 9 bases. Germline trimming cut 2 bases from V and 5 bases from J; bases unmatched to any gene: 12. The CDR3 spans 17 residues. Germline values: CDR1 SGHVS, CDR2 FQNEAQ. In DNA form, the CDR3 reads TGTGCCAGCAGCTTAAGCCTGGGGCTAGCGGGACGCGAGACCCAGTACTTC. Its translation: CASSLSLGLAGRETQYF.

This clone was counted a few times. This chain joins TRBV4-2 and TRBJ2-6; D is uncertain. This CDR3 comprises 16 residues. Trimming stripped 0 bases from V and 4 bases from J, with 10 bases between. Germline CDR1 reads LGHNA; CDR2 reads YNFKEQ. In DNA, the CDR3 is TGTGCCAGCAGCCAAGATCTCTTGTCGGGGGCCAACGTCCTGACTTTC. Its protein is CASSQDLLSGANVLTF.

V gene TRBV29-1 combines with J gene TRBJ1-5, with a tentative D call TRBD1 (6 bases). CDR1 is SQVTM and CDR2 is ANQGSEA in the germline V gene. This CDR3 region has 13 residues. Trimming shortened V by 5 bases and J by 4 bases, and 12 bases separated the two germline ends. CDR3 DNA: TGCAGCGTTTTGGACAGTCCAAATCAGCCCCAGCATTTT. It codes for CSVLDSPNQPQHF.

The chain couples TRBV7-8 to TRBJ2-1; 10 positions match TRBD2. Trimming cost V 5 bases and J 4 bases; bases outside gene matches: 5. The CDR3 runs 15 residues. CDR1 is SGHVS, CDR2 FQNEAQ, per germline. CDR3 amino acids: CASSHGLAAYNEQFF. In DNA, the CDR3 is TGTGCCAGCAGCCACGGACTAGCGGCTTACAATGAGCAGTTCTTC.

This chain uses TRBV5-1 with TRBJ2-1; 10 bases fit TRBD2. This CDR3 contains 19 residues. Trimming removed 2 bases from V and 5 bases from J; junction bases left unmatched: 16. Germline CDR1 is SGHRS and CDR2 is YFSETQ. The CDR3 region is CASSLLAGGIVTMDNEQFF. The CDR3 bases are TGCGCCAGCAGCTTATTAGCGGGAGGTATTGTGACTATGGACAATGAGCAGTTCTTC.